This T cell receptor beta chain was recorded in a study of shared clonotypes between healthy human individuals (dated by TCRdb to about 2020). As for the study more broadly: A couple of women and a few men aged 18 to 49 years were included in the cohort. For each donor, three plates each were used for CD4 naive and CD4 memory, two plates were used for CD8 naive, and one plate was used for CD8 memory. To estimate repertoire size and how much clonotypes are shared between individuals, the study performed deep sequencing of blood TCR repertoires from about five healthy adults. To increase sequencing depth and limit assay-specific biases, TCR repertoire library preparation and sequencing were carried out by different laboratories using diverse techniques. Per donor, leukapheresis produced somewhere between about 0.94 and 10 billion PBMCs. The full study reports these points: Estimated clonotype richness was generally larger for naive than for memory subsets. Sampling was limited to blood, and TCR repertoires in tissue likely differ from TCR repertoires in blood. Higher generation probabilities were observed for clonotypes shared by all four sorted-subset donors than for non-shared clonotypes. Pairwise subsampling led to the expectation that sequencing depth would affect the degree of clonotype sharing among donors. The small number of donors limited the genetic and exposure-history diversity represented. When four donors were compared, the shared fraction of clonotypes was roughly 4.8% for naive CD4, roughly 3.3% for naive CD8, more than 2% for memory CD4, and roughly 0.43% for memory CD8. Rarefaction of sorted-subset datasets indicated incomplete sequencing despite the large sequencing depth.

Donors were healthy HIV-negative adults with no recently reported acute infections or vaccinations. Every donor was a Caucasian adult residing in Nashville, Tennessee, USA. CD4+ T cells were enriched by magnetic negative selection, after which naive cells were positively selected on CD45RA and the negative fraction was taken as the memory subset. Blood was obtained by leukapheresis, after which PBMCs were separated by Ficoll-Histopaque density gradient centrifugation and cryopreserved in liquid nitrogen vapor phase. Analytical flow cytometry was used to check the purity and quantity of every magnetically sorted T cell population. Genomic DNA was isolated from each sorted fraction and quantified by UV absorbance on a Nanodrop 2000c. Using the deep immunoSEQ assay, TCR CDR3 regions were amplified from genomic DNA by multiplex PCR. Genomic DNA extracted from each cell subset was distributed evenly over all wells of several immunoSEQ 96-well plates, and each plate served as one replicate. For sorted subsets, approximately 190 ng genomic DNA, equal to 30,000 to 35,000 T cell genomes, was loaded into each replicate PCR. Purified libraries were measured with a Qubit 3.0 fluorometer, size-checked on a Bioanalyzer 2100, and measured again with the KAPA Library Quantification kit. A separate single-read 150-cycle Illumina NextSeq 550 flow cell was used to sequence each immunoSEQ 96-well plate. The original methods were these. Because the immunoSEQ output included only junctional sequences and no quality scores, the filtering could not be the same as the filtering used for full-length reads. Sequences were annotated with PyIR, a Python wrapper for IgBLAST v1.9, using IMGT germline references to assign V/J genes and CDR3. Reads were filtered out if the reads had weak V/J assignments (E-value above 1e-6), no CDR3, stop codons, out-of-frame junctions, or ambiguous translated residues. V3J clonotypes were defined as sequences sharing the same inferred V gene, J gene, and CDR3 amino acid sequence. The percentage overlap between two repertoires was calculated by dividing the number of shared unique clonotypes by the size of the smaller repertoire. RTK rarefaction, the Chao1 estimator, and Recon v2.1 estimates of unobserved clonotypes were used to assess repertoire richness. Generation probabilities were computed with OLGA for all TCRbeta clonotypes obtained by the gDNA method from a few donors. TCRdb stores this immuneACCESS table with in-frame sequences only. Part of the clones is absent; in the studies checked, under half of the shortfall reflects unresolved V genes, and no reason is known for the rest. The V and J calls and clone size come from that table; D and trimming were worked out from the DNA. For this sample there are about 2 million clones; around 95% appear just once. The top ten hold 0.13% of the sample.

Regarding this clone: Its antigen specificity is not known. One base away there is no much larger clone; base qualities are not given.

CDR1 and CDR2, per the germline V gene (reference sequence), are SGHAT and FQDESV. V gives up 6 bases and J gives up 2 bases, and the segment between their germline ends measures 14 bases. The CDR3 covers 14 residues, taking in both the cysteine and the phenylalanine. Solely the CDR3 DNA is kept, with 42 bases framed from the first base. The specimen sequenced was naive CD4+ T cells sorted from blood. In the paper's terms, the cell subset or site label means: CD45RA+ positively selected. The sequence links TRBV11-1 to TRBJ2-7, with no D gene named confidently. The TCR was taken from a man aged 18 to 30 in good health. The DNA is TGTGCCAGCAGGTCTGGATCAGGACCCTACGAGCAGTACTTC. It specifies CASRSGSGPYEQYF.